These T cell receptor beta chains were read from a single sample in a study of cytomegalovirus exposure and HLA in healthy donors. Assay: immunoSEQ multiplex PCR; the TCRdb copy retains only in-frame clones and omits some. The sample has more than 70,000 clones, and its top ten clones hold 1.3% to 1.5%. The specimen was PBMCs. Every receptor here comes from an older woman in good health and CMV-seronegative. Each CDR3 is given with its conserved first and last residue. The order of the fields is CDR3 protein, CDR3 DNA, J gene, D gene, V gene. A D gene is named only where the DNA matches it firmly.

CDR3: CASREGLGRNQPQHF
DNA: TGTGCCAGCAGGGAGGGCCTAGGGCGCAATCAGCCCCAGCATTTT
J: TRBJ1-5
D: .
V: TRBV2

CDR3: CASSYATEPYNEQFF
DNA: TGTGCCAGCAGTTACGCAACAGAGCCCTACAATGAGCAGTTCTTC
J: TRBJ2-1
D: .
V: TRBV6-5

CDR3: CASSLVTGTGRGGYTF
DNA: TGTGCCAGCAGCTTGGTTACCGGGACAGGGAGGGGCGGCTACACCTTC
J: TRBJ1-2
D: TRBD1
V: TRBV5-4

CDR3: CASSQAGSSGANVLTF
DNA: TGTGCCAGCAGCCAAGCCGGTAGCTCTGGGGCCAACGTCCTGACTTTC
J: TRBJ2-6
D: .
V: TRBV4-2

CDR3: CASSVGGTASGNTIYF
DNA: TGTGCCAGCAGCGTAGGGGGGACAGCGAGTGGAAACACCATATATTTT
J: TRBJ1-3
D: TRBD1
V: TRBV9

CDR3: CASSPIGAGGMDTQYF
DNA: TGTGCCAGCAGCCCCATCGGGGCAGGGGGGATGGATACGCAGTATTTT
J: TRBJ2-3
D: .
V: TRBV28

CDR3: CASRSGQGAFNEQFF
DNA: TGTGCCAGCAGATCGGGACAGGGGGCGTTCAATGAGCAGTTCTTC
J: TRBJ2-1
D: TRBD1
V: TRBV7-9

CDR3: CARGGESSYEQYF
DNA: TGTGCCCGAGGGGGGGAGAGCTCCTACGAGCAGTACTTC
J: TRBJ2-7
D: .
V: TRBV2

CDR3: CASSFFVGEYNEQFF
DNA: TGTGCCAGCAGCTTCTTCGTCGGGGAATACAATGAGCAGTTCTTC
J: TRBJ2-1
D: .
V: TRBV5-4

CDR3: CASREVGSSYEQYF
DNA: TGTGCCAGCAGAGAAGTGGGCAGCTCCTACGAGCAGTACTTC
J: TRBJ2-7
D: .
V: TRBV28

CDR3: CASSRGGAGDRGELFF
DNA: TGTGCCAGCAGCCGAGGGGGAGCGGGAGACCGCGGGGAGCTGTTTTTT
J: TRBJ2-2
D: TRBD2
V: TRBV11-2

CDR3: CASSHGLAGRHEQFF
DNA: TGTGCCAGCAGCCATGGACTAGCGGGTAGACATGAGCAGTTCTTC
J: TRBJ2-1
D: TRBD2
V: TRBV5-6

CDR3: CASSALRGLKFF
DNA: TGTGCCAGCAGTGCTTTACGGGGTCTCAAGTTCTTC
J: TRBJ2-1
D: .
V: TRBV2

CDR3: CATSRDVSGNSPLHF
DNA: TGTGCCACCAGCAGAGATGTGTCTGGCAATTCACCCCTCCACTTT
J: TRBJ1-6
D: .
V: TRBV15

CDR3: CSVGDTEAFF
DNA: TGCAGCGTCGGTGACACTGAAGCTTTCTTT
J: TRBJ1-1
D: .
V: TRBV29-1

CDR3: CASSESTSGIAKNIQYF
DNA: TGTGCCAGCAGTGAAAGTACTAGCGGGATAGCCAAAAACATTCAGTACTTC
J: TRBJ2-4
D: TRBD2
V: TRBV6-1

CDR3: CAWSITGRAGEGQFF
DNA: TGTGCCTGGAGTATAACAGGGAGGGCGGGAGAAGGGCAGTTCTTC
J: TRBJ2-1
D: .
V: TRBV30

CDR3: CAWVPDISNIQYF
DNA: TGTGCCTGGGTACCGGACATTTCAAACATTCAGTACTTC
J: TRBJ2-4
D: .
V: TRBV30

CDR3: CASSSSDRGITNEKLFF
DNA: TGTGCCAGCAGCTCGTCGGACAGGGGGATCACTAATGAAAAACTGTTTTTT
J: TRBJ1-4
D: TRBD1
V: TRBV7-9

CDR3: CASSRDYSTGELFF
DNA: TGTGCCAGCAGCCGGGACTACAGCACCGGGGAGCTGTTTTTT
J: TRBJ2-2
D: TRBD2
V: TRBV7-2

CDR3: CAISESLISDGGGTIYF
DNA: TGTGCCATCAGTGAGTCCCTTATATCGGACGGTGGAGGCACCATATATTTT
J: TRBJ1-3
D: .
V: TRBV10-3

CDR3: CASTLGQGTYNEQFF
DNA: TGTGCCAGCACCTTGGGGCAGGGTACCTACAATGAGCAGTTCTTC
J: TRBJ2-1
D: .
V: TRBV27

CDR3: CASSDGGVNEQFF
DNA: TGTGCCAGCAGTGACGGCGGGGTAAATGAGCAGTTCTTC
J: TRBJ2-1
D: .
V: TRBV2

CDR3: CASSLTRLGLAGGEQFF
DNA: TGTGCCAGCAGCTTAACACGACTGGGACTAGCGGGAGGCGAGCAGTTCTTC
J: TRBJ2-1
D: TRBD2
V: TRBV7-2

CDR3: CASSVAADTEAFF
DNA: TGTGCCAGCAGCGTAGCAGCGGACACTGAAGCTTTCTTT
J: TRBJ1-1
D: .
V: TRBV9

CDR3: CASSARSSYNEQFF
DNA: TGTGCCAGCAGTGCCAGAAGCTCCTACAATGAGCAGTTCTTC
J: TRBJ2-1
D: .
V: TRBV2

CDR3: CASSRGQGLQETQYF
DNA: TGTGCCAGCAGCAGAGGACAGGGCCTTCAAGAGACCCAGTACTTC
J: TRBJ2-5
D: TRBD1
V: TRBV7-2

CDR3: CASQGATYEQYF
DNA: TGTGCCAGCCAGGGGGCTACCTACGAGCAGTACTTC
J: TRBJ2-7
D: TRBD1
V: TRBV28

CDR3: CASSEGRGTGANVLTF
DNA: TGTGCCAGCAGTGAAGGTCGGGGTACTGGGGCCAACGTCCTGACTTTC
J: TRBJ2-6
D: .
V: TRBV2

CDR3: CASSSSQGARGYTF
DNA: TGTGCCAGCAGCAGCTCACAGGGGGCGCGCGGCTACACCTTC
J: TRBJ1-2
D: TRBD1
V: TRBV28

CDR3: CASSITGANTEAFF
DNA: TGTGCCAGTAGTATTACAGGGGCGAACACTGAAGCTTTCTTT
J: TRBJ1-1
D: TRBD1
V: TRBV19

CDR3: CASALQGGQEKLFF
DNA: TGTGCCAGTGCCCTACAGGGGGGACAGGAAAAACTGTTTTTT
J: TRBJ1-4
D: TRBD1
V: TRBV2

CDR3: CASSISGNNEQFF
DNA: TGTGCCAGCAGCATTAGCGGGAACAATGAGCAGTTCTTC
J: TRBJ2-1
D: TRBD2
V: TRBV6-5

CDR3: CASSLTDTQYF
DNA: TGTGCCAGCAGTCTAACAGATACGCAGTATTTT
J: TRBJ2-3
D: .
V: TRBV7-2

CDR3: CASSLLADANTGELFF
DNA: TGCGCCAGCAGCCTCTTAGCGGACGCGAACACCGGGGAGCTGTTTTTT
J: TRBJ2-2
D: .
V: TRBV10-1

CDR3: CATSRDPGFSYEQYF
DNA: TGTGCCACCAGCAGAGATCCGGGGTTTTCCTACGAGCAGTACTTC
J: TRBJ2-7
D: .
V: TRBV15

CDR3: CASSVTATNEKLFF
DNA: TGTGCCAGCAGCGTAACAGCAACTAATGAAAAACTGTTTTTT
J: TRBJ1-4
D: .
V: TRBV9

CDR3: CASSLSSGITEAFF
DNA: TGTGCCAGCAGCTTGTCCAGCGGCATCACTGAAGCTTTCTTT
J: TRBJ1-1
D: .
V: TRBV7-9

CDR3: CASSLQGYSTDTQYF
DNA: TGCGCCAGCAGCTTACAGGGCTACTCCACAGATACGCAGTATTTT
J: TRBJ2-3
D: .
V: TRBV5-1

CDR3: CASSATGGQNTEAFF
DNA: TGTGCCAGCAGCGCTACAGGGGGCCAGAACACTGAAGCTTTCTTT
J: TRBJ1-1
D: TRBD1
V: TRBV11-3

CDR3: CASSPSPSGEETQYF
DNA: TGTGCCAGCTCACCAAGTCCTTCGGGGGAGGAGACCCAGTACTTC
J: TRBJ2-5
D: .
V: TRBV18

CDR3: CSVEGGSWDNEQFF
DNA: TGCAGCGTTGAAGGAGGTTCTTGGGACAATGAGCAGTTCTTC
J: TRBJ2-1
D: .
V: TRBV29-1

CDR3: CASSANLAGGYNEQFF
DNA: TGTGCCAGCAGCGCAAACCTAGCGGGAGGATATAATGAGCAGTTCTTC
J: TRBJ2-1
D: TRBD2
V: TRBV9

CDR3: CASKGQGNEQYF
DNA: TGTGCCAGCAAGGGACAGGGGAACGAGCAGTACTTC
J: TRBJ2-7
D: TRBD1
V: TRBV2

CDR3: CAIGTSKTGDPTGELFF
DNA: TGTGCCATCGGAACCAGTAAAACGGGAGACCCCACCGGGGAGCTGTTTTTT
J: TRBJ2-2
D: .
V: TRBV10-3

CDR3: CATSALQGALQPKNIQYF
DNA: TGTGCCACCAGCGCTCTACAGGGGGCGTTACAGCCCAAAAACATTCAGTACTTC
J: TRBJ2-4
D: TRBD1
V: TRBV15

CDR3: CASGGQGFNQPQHF
DNA: TGTGCCAGCGGCGGACAGGGGTTCAATCAGCCCCAGCATTTT
J: TRBJ1-5
D: TRBD1
V: TRBV6-5

CDR3: CASSLIAGAPLDEQFF
DNA: TGTGCCAGCTCACTTATAGCGGGGGCTCCTTTGGATGAGCAGTTCTTC
J: TRBJ2-1
D: TRBD2
V: TRBV18

CDR3: CASLYSGTGVIGGEKLFF
DNA: TGTGCCAGCCTTTACTCCGGGACAGGGGTCATAGGGGGTGAAAAACTGTTTTTT
J: TRBJ1-4
D: TRBD1
V: TRBV27

CDR3: CASSQDPFSPSGDTQYF
DNA: TGTGCCAGCAGCCAAGATCCATTCAGCCCTTCGGGAGATACGCAGTATTTT
J: TRBJ2-3
D: .
V: TRBV14

CDR3: CASSRRTTSSYNEQFF
DNA: TGTGCCAGCAGCCGTCGGACTACAAGCTCCTACAATGAGCAGTTCTTC
J: TRBJ2-1
D: .
V: TRBV7-3

CDR3: CASSLATAQETQYF
DNA: TGCGCCAGCAGCTTAGCGACAGCACAAGAGACCCAGTACTTC
J: TRBJ2-5
D: .
V: TRBV5-1

CDR3: CASSLGGDYTGELFF
DNA: TGCGCCAGCAGCTTGGGGGGAGACTACACCGGGGAGCTGTTTTTT
J: TRBJ2-2
D: .
V: TRBV5-1

CDR3: CAISEPRGEAEAFF
DNA: TGTGCCATCAGTGAACCCAGGGGCGAAGCTGAAGCTTTCTTT
J: TRBJ1-1
D: .
V: TRBV10-3